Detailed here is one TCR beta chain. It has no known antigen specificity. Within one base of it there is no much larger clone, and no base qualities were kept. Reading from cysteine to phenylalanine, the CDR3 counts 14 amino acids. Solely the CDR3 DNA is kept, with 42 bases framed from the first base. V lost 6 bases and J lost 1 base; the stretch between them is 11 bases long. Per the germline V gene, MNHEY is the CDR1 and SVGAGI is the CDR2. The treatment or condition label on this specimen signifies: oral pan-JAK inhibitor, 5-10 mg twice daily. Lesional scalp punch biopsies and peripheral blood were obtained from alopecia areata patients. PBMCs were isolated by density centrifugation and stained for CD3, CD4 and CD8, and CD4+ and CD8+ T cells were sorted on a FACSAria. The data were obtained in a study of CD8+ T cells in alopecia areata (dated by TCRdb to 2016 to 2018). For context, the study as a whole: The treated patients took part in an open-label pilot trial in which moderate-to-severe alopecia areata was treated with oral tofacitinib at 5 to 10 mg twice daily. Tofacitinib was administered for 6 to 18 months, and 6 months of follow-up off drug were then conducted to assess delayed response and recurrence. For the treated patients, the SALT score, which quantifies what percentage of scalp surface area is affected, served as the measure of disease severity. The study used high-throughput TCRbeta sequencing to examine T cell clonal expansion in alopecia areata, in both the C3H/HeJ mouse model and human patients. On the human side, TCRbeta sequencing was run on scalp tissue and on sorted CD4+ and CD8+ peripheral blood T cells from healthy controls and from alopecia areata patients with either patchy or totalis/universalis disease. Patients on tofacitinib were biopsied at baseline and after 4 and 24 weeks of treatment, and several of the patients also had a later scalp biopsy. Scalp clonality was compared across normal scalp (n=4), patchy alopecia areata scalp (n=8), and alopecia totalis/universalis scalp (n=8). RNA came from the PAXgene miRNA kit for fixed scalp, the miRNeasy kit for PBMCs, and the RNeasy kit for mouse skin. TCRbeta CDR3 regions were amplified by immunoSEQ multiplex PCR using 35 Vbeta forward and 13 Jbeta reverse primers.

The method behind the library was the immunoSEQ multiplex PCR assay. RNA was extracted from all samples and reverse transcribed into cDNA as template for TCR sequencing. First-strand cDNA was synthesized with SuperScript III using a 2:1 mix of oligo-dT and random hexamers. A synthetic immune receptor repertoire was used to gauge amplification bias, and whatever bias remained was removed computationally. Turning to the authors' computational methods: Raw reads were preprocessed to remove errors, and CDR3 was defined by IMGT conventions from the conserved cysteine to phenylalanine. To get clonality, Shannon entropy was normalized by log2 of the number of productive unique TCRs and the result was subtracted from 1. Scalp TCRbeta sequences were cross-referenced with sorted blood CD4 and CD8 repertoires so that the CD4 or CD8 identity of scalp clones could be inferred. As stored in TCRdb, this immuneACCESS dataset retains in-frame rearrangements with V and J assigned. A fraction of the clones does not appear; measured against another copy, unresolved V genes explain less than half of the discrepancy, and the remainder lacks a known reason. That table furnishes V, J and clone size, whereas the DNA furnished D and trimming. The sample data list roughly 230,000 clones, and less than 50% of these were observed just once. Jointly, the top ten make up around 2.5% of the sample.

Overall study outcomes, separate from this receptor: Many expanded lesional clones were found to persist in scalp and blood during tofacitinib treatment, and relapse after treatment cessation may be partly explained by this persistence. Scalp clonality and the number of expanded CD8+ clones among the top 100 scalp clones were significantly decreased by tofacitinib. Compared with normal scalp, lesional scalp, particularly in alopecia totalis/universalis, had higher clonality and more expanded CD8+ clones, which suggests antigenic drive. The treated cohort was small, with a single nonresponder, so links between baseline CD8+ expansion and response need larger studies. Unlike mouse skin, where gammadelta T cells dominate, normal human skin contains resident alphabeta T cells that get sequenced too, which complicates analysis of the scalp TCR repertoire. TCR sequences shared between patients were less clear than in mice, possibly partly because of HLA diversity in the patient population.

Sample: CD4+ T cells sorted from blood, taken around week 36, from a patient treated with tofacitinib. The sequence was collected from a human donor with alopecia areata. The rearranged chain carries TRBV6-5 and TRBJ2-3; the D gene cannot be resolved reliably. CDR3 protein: CASSQLTGTDTQYF. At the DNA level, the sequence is TGTGCCAGCAGCCAACTTACCGGCACAGATACGCAGTATTTT.